Below, 21 T cell receptor beta chains from the same sample are listed, as sequenced in a study of blood T cells in healthy people across ages. Next came a second PCR, run for about 7 to 12 cycles, which used a sample-barcoded 5' primer along with a J-beta primer mix. TCRdb re-derived calls from the 5' RACE reads in MiXCR, one entry per CDR3 protein. The sample includes under 2 million distinct CDR3 sequences, around 35% seen only once; the top ten take about 10%. Specimen: blood. The receptors derive from a young woman in good health.

This chain uses TRBV6-2 or TRBV6-3 with TRBJ2-3; 8 bases fit TRBD2. This CDR3 region has 14 residues. Germline V gene lookup returns CDR1 MNHEY and CDR2 SVGEGT. The ends lost 7 bases at V and 6 bases at J; junction bases unmatched: 9. The CDR3 sequence: CASTEPGLGDTQYF. DNA of the CDR3: TGTGCCAGCACCGAACCGGGACTAGGGGATACGCAGTATTTT.

This clonotype has only a few counts. The chain recombines TRBV20-1 with TRBJ2-1; no clear D gene. Germline V lookup: CDR1 DFQATT, CDR2 SNEGSKA (reference sequence). V was trimmed by 2 bases and J by 3 bases, leaving 11 bases between them. The CDR3 totals 14 residues. DNA for the CDR3: TGCAGTGCTAGATTTAAGGATTTCTACAATGAGCAGTTCTTC. Residues: CSARFKDFYNEQFF.

Comment on this clonotype: This may arise from a read error, as a much more abundant clone is one base away. The J gene is TRBJ2-7, the V gene TRBV29-1; tentative D call: TRBD1 (5 bases). The CDR3 loop spans 15 amino acids. The germline gives CDR1 SQVTM, CDR2 ANQGSEA. V lost 3 bases and J 7 bases, leaving 22 bases between the germline ends. For the CDR3, the DNA is TGCAGCGTTGACGCAATTGACAGATACGAGGATGAGCAGTACTTC. Its protein product is CSVDAIDRYEDEQYF.

On this clonotype: A much larger clone differs by one base, so this may be a read error. The J gene is TRBJ2-1, the V gene TRBV5-1, with D perhaps TRBD2 (5 bases). This CDR3 is 15 amino acids long. Germline values: CDR1 SGHRS, CDR2 YFSETQ. CDR3 DNA: TGCGCCAGCAGCTTGGCGGGGAACTCCTACAATGGGCAGTTCTTC. Translating it yields CASSLAGNSYNGQFF.

The V call is TRBV5-1, the J call TRBJ2-3; a possible D gene is TRBD1 (5 bases). Trimming pared 0 bases from V and 5 bases from J, leaving 10 bases between. CDR1 SGHRS and CDR2 YFSETQ come from the germline V gene. This CDR3 is built from 14 residues. CDR3 residues: CASSLETELDTQYF. Written as DNA, the CDR3 is TGCGCCAGCAGCTTGGAGACAGAACTAGATACGCAGTATTTT. The whole variable domain, filled in from reference TRBV5-1 and TRBJ2-3, reads KAGVTQTPRYLIKTRGQQVTLSCSPISGHRSVSWYQQTPGQGLQFLFEYFSETQRNKGNFPGRFSGRQFSNSRSEMNVSTLELGDSALYLCASSLETELDTQYFGPGTRLTVL.

This clonotype was found a few times. A read error may produce the germline difference seen at one junction end. V and J are TRBV27 and TRBJ2-5; D gene unclear. The DNA end lines up better with TRBJ2-7; the J call may be wrong. There are 13 residues in the CDR3. Germline V gives CDR1 MNHEY, CDR2 SMNVEV (reference sequence). The CDR3 is CANSLSKVVEQYF. The CDR3 DNA reads TGTGCCAACAGTTTATCGAAGGTAGTCGAGCAGTACTTC.

The chain joins TRBV7-9 to TRBJ1-5; 7 bases align to TRBD1. Germline CDR1 is SEHNR and CDR2 is FQNEAQ (reference sequence). The CDR3 is made up of 16 amino acids. The J segment lost 3 bases and the V segment lost 1 base, leaving 6 bases of the junction unmatched. For the CDR3, the DNA is TGTGCCAGCAGCTTAGAGATGGGACAGTCCAATCAGCCCCAGCATTTT. Translated: CASSLEMGQSNQPQHF. Variable domain in full (rest from reference TRBV7-9 and TRBJ1-5): DTGVSQNPRHKITKRGQNVTFRCDPISEHNRLYWYRQTLGQGPEFLTYFQNEAQLEKSRLLSDRFSAERPKGSFSTLEIQRTEQGDSAMYLCASSLEMGQSNQPQHFGDGTRLSIL.

This clonotype was observed a few times. This chain links TRBV27 with TRBJ2-1; TRBD2 aligns across 13 bases. Trimming took 3 bases from V and 7 from J; bases not matched to a gene: 6. Germline CDR1 and CDR2: MNHEY and SMNVEV (reference sequence). The CDR3 is 16 residues long. For the CDR3, the DNA is TGTGCCAGCAGTTTTGGACTAGCGGGAGTGGGGAATGAGCAGTTCTTC. Protein sequence: CASSFGLAGVGNEQFF.

The table lists this clonotype with a count of one. The chain couples TRBV10-3 to TRBJ1-1, with TRBD1 identical over 7 bases. Per the germline V gene, CDR1 is ENHRY and CDR2 is SYGVKD. This CDR3 has 16 residues. V lost 0 bases and J lost 2; bases outside the gene matches: 6. The CDR3 DNA sequence: TGTGCCATCAGTGAGTCACAGGGGAGAGGAAACACTGAAGCTTTCTTT. It specifies CAISESQGRGNTEAFF.

This clonotype was seen ten or more times. A read error may account for a junction end that differs from germline. CDR3 coding DNA: TGTGCCAGCAGCCTCGGGCAATTCACAGATACGCAGTATTTT. This sequence encodes CASSLGQFTDTQYF. V usage is TRBV5-1 and J usage is TRBJ2-3; D is undetermined. From germline, CDR1 is SGHRS and CDR2 YFSETQ. The CDR3 length is 14 residues.

With regard to this clonotype: One end of the junction varies from germline; a read error may be responsible. V usage is TRBV4-2 and J usage is TRBJ2-3; TRBD2 matches 10 bases. CDR1 is LGHNA and CDR2 is YNFKEQ in the germline V gene. The CDR3 runs to 18 residues. Here the CDR3 reads CAGSQELASGGRTDTQYF. CDR3 DNA sequence: TGTGCCGGCAGCCAAGAATTGGCTAGCGGGGGACGCACAGATACGCAGTATTTT.

This clonotype was counted between two and nine times. V usage is TRBV20-1 and J usage is TRBJ2-7; TRBD2 might be the D (6 bases). Trimming shortened V by 6 bases and J by 2 bases, and 17 bases separated the two germline ends. The length of the CDR3 is 14 residues. Germline assignment: CDR1 DFQATT and CDR2 SNEGSKA (reference sequence). This CDR3 reads CSAKEGSQTYEQYF. In DNA, the CDR3 is TGCAGTGCAAAGGAGGGAAGCCAAACCTACGAGCAGTACTTC.

DNA of the CDR3: TGTGCCAGCAGCTTGCCGACAGGGGCCACCGGGGAGCTGTTTTTT. It encodes CASSLPTGATGELFF. The chain links TRBV5-5 to TRBJ2-2; 8 nucleotides align to TRBD1. J gave up 4 bases and V 1 base, and 3 bases lay outside the gene matches. CDR3 length equals 15 residues. The V gene's germline CDR1 is SGHKS and CDR2 YYEKEE (reference sequence).

The chain joins TRBV7-8 to TRBJ2-7; D possibly corresponds to TRBD2 (5 bases). This CDR3 has 15 residues. The germline gives CDR1 SGHVS, CDR2 FQNEAQ. The V end was cut by 4 bases, the J end by 2 bases, with 15 bases between. The CDR3 is CASSSRRGEAYEQYF. The CDR3 region has the DNA TGTGCCAGCAGCTCGAGACGGGGAGAGGCCTACGAGCAGTACTTC. Full variable domain (missing parts from reference TRBV7-8 and TRBJ2-7): GAGVSQSPRYKVAKRGQDVALRCDPISGHVSLFWYQQALGQGPEFLTYFQNEAQLDKSGLPSDRFFAERPEGSVSTLKIQRTQQEDSAVYLCASSSRRGEAYEQYFGPGTRLTVT.

The rearrangement joins TRBV5-1 to TRBJ2-1; 10 nucleotides agree with TRBD2. V dropped 6 bases and J dropped 4; count of bases not matched to a gene: 7. CDR1 is SGHRS, CDR2 YFSETQ, per germline. This CDR3 has 15 amino acids. The CDR3, as DNA: TGCGCCAGCAACTACCTGACTAGCGGGTACAATGAGCAGTTCTTC. This sequence encodes CASNYLTSGYNEQFF.

As regards this clonotype: This may be a read error: a much more frequent sequence differs by one nucleotide. The genes are TRBV12-3 or TRBV12-4 and TRBJ2-5, with 7 bases matching TRBD1. The better agreement between TRBJ2-7 and the DNA end casts doubt on the J call. CDR3 size: 13 residues. The DNA for the CDR3 is TGTGCCAGCAGTGGGACAGCTAGCTGCGAGCAGTACTTC. Translation: CASSGTASCEQYF.

The chain carries TRBV5-1 and TRBJ2-3, with 10 bases lining up with TRBD2. The CDR3 runs to 16 residues. The germline gives CDR1 SGHRS, CDR2 YFSETQ. The V and J ends lost 2 bases and 3 bases, in that order; junction bases with no gene match: 6. The CDR3 loop reads CASSLGASGRTDTQYF. The CDR3 DNA is TGCGCCAGCAGCTTAGGGGCTAGCGGGAGAACAGATACGCAGTATTTT.

This clonotype is a singleton in its sample. The junction departs from germline at one end; a sequencing error may be responsible. CDR3 sequence: CAGSRPLEENTEAFF. CDR3 sequence (DNA): TGTGCCGGCAGCCGACCCCTGGAGGAGAACACTGAAGCTTTCTTT. This chain links TRBV7-9 with TRBJ1-1, with unresolved D. Germline V gene sequence: CDR1 SEHNR, CDR2 FQNEAQ (reference sequence). This CDR3 is 15 amino acids long.

In regard to this clonotype: A much larger clone differs by one base, so this may be a read error. The chain joins TRBV7-2 to TRBJ2-3; no clear D. This CDR3 region has 16 residues. Germline V gene data show CDR1 as SGHTA and CDR2 as FQGNSA. For the CDR3, the DNA is TGTGCCTGCAGCTTATTAGGGATTCGGGGCACAGATACGCAGTATTTT. It encodes CACSLLGIRGTDTQYF.

This chain links TRBV5-4 with TRBJ1-6; D may be TRBD1 (5 bases). This CDR3 has 17 amino acids. Germline lookup yields CDR1 SGHNT and CDR2 YYREEE (reference sequence). V lost 1 base, J lost 1 base, and 12 bases lay in between. The CDR3 protein is CASSLQTAGSYNSPLHF. Written as DNA, the CDR3 is TGTGCCAGCAGCTTGCAGACAGCGGGATCCTATAATTCACCCCTCCACTTT.

This clonotype has only a few counts. The chain has TRBV29-1 and TRBJ1-2; 12 bases are shared with TRBD1. The CDR3 covers 15 residues. CDR1 is SQVTM and CDR2 is ANQGSEA in the germline V gene. Unmatched junction bases numbered 8, after V lost 3 bases and J lost 6 bases. CDR3 DNA sequence: TGCAGCGTTGAGGCCGGGACAGGGGGCCCCCATGGCTACACCTTC. Its translation is CSVEAGTGGPHGYTF.